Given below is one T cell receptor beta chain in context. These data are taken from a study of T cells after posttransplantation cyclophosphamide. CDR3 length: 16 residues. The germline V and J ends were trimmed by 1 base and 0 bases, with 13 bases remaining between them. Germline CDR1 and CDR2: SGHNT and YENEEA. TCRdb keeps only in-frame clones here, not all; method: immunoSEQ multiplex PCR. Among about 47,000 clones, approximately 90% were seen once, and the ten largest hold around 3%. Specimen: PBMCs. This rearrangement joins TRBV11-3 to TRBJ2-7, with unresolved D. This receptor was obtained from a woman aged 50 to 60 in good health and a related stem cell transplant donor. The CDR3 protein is CASSLGIGADSYEQYF. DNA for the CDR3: TGTGCCAGCAGCTTAGGTATCGGCGCGGACTCCTACGAGCAGTACTTC.